Only a few counts were recorded for the clone carrying this T cell receptor beta chain. The target antigen is unknown. The CDR3 loop spans 16 amino acids. J gave up 0 bases and V 5 bases, and 4 bases lay outside the gene matches. The data were taken from a study of neurological immune-mediated disorders. Points from the study as a whole: HTLV-1-associated myelopathy led in TCR clonal expansion, while multiple sclerosis ranked lowest, below healthy controls.

The cDNA was produced through 5'RACE with 10-nucleotide random UMIs. MiXCR, applied by TCRdb to the 5' RACE reads, yields one record per CDR3 protein. The sample holds 49,000 or so distinct CDR3 sequences, 16% seen once. Among the participants, healthy controls were blood bank volunteers in Maryland, USA. The unsorted libraries originated from 2 million PBMCs that had been stored at -80 C. The chain carries TRBV12-3 or TRBV12-4 and TRBJ2-3, with 11 bases fitting TRBD2. The sequenced sample was PBMCs. The TCR sequence derives from a man aged 55 to 69 in good health. CDR3 DNA: TGTGCCAGCAGTCGTGGGACTAGCGGTAGCACAGATACGCAGTATTTT. Amino acids: CASSRGTSGSTDTQYF.